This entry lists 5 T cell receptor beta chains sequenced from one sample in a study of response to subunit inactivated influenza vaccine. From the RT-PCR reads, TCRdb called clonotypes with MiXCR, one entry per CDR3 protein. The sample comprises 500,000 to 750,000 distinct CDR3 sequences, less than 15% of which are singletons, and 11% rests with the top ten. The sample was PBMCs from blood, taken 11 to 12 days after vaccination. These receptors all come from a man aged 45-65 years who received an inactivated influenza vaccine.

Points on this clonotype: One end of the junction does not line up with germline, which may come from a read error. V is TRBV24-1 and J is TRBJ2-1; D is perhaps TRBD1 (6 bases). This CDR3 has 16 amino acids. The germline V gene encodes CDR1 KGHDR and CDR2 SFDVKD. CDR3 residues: CATSDSRLDRPVEQFF. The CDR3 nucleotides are TGTGCCACCAGCGATTCGCGCCTCGACAGGCCCGTCGAGCAGTTCTTC.

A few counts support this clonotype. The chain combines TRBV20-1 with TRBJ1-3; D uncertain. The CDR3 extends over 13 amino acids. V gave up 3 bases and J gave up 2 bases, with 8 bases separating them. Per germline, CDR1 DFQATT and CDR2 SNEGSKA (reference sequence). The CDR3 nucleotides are TGCAGTGCTAGTTTGAGAACTGGAAACACCATATATTTT. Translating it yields CSASLRTGNTIYF.

The CDR3 is CASSLAGGLANEQFF. The DNA of the CDR3 is TGTGCCAGCAGCTTAGCGGGGGGGCTTGCCAATGAGCAGTTCTTC. The chain links TRBV7-6 to TRBJ2-1; a weak D match, TRBD2 (7 bases). V lost 0 bases and J lost 6, with 12 bases in between. Germline CDR1 and CDR2: SGHVS and FNYEAQ. The CDR3 spans 15 residues.

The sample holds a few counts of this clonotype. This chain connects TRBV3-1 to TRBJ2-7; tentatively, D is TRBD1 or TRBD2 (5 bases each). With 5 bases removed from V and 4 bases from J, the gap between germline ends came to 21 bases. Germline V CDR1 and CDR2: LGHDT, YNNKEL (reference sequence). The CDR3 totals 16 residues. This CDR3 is CASSSTRGGSGYEQYF. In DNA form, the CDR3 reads TGTGCCAGCAGCTCAACTCGTGGGGGTTCGGGATACGAGCAGTACTTC.

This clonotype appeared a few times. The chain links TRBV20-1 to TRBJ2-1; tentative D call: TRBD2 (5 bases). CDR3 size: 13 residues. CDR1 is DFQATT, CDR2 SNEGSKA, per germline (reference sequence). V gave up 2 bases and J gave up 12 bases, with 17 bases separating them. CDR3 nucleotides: TGCAGTGCTAGATTCGGGCCCCCCGGAGGGCAGTTCTTC. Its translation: CSARFGPPGGQFF.